The T cell receptor (beta chain) described here comes from a study of read filtering for tumor transcriptome and immune sequencing. This clonotype was found many times. Molecular barcoded adaptors covering alpha/delta and beta/gamma chains were used on around 370 ng RNA. TCRdb analysed the reads with MiXCR anew, one entry per CDR3 protein. The sample shows about 90,000 distinct CDR3 sequences, approximately 13% of them seen only once. The CDR3 is 15 residues long. J was trimmed by 4 bases and V by 6 bases; bases with no gene match: 5. CDR1 and CDR2 from the germline V gene are ENHRY and SYGVKD. The clonotype comes from a donor at least 40 years old with multiple myeloma. Sequenced material: a population of CD138-negative cells sorted from bone marrow. The chain has TRBV10-3 and TRBJ2-2, with 10 nucleotides matching TRBD2. Written as DNA, the CDR3 is TGTGCCATCAGGAGACTAGCGGGTCTCACCGGGGAGCTGTTTTTT. Encoded protein: CAIRRLAGLTGELFF.